Below, 27 T cell receptor beta chains from the same sample are listed, as sequenced in a study of cytomegalovirus exposure and HLA in healthy donors. The PCR contained 60 Vbeta and 13 Jbeta primers. This table comes from immunoSEQ multiplex PCR, and its TCRdb copy is limited to in-frame clones, with some not included. The sample lists some 150,000 clones, roughly three quarters occurring once. Material for sequencing was PBMCs. Receptors were obtained from a human donor in good health.

The chain carries TRBV5-1 and TRBJ2-6, with D uncertain. The V end was cut by 4 bases, the J end by 4 bases, with 21 bases between. Germline V lookup: CDR1 SGHRS, CDR2 YFSETQ. CDR3 length: 18 amino acids. CDR3 bases: TGCGCCAGCAGCGGGCCTAAACCTGGTTCCGAAGGGGCCAACGTCCTGACTTTC. It translates to CASSGPKPGSEGANVLTF.

Points on this clone: At one of its ends the junction is not consistent with the germline gene, which may arise from a read error. This chain connects TRBV7-9 to TRBJ2-2; no clear D. Germline V gene lookup returns CDR1 SEHNR and CDR2 FQNEAQ (reference sequence). This CDR3 spans 12 amino acids. For the CDR3, the DNA is TGTTCCAGCAGCCCTTACACCGGGGAGCTGTTTTTT. It is translated as CSSSPYTGELFF.

This sequence joins TRBV7-8 and TRBJ2-7; 9 bases are a match to TRBD1. J was trimmed by 4 bases and V by 5 bases; bases with no gene match: 3. CDR1 is SGHVS and CDR2 is FQNEAQ in the germline V gene. The CDR3 runs 13 residues. The CDR3 protein is CASSPDRGYEQYF. DNA for the CDR3: TGTGCCAGCAGCCCCGACAGGGGGTACGAGCAGTACTTC. Drawing the rest from reference TRBV7-8 and TRBJ2-7, the complete variable domain is GAGVSQSPRYKVAKRGQDVALRCDPISGHVSLFWYQQALGQGPEFLTYFQNEAQLDKSGLPSDRFFAERPEGSVSTLKIQRTQQEDSAVYLCASSPDRGYEQYFGPGTRLTVT.

The chain links TRBV19 to TRBJ2-6; D unclear. Trimming removed 2 bases at V and 1 base at J, with 9 bases between. The CDR3 runs to 16 residues. Germline V gives CDR1 LNHDA, CDR2 SQIVND (reference sequence). This chain's CDR3 is CASSISRRSGANVLTF. CDR3 sequence (DNA): TGTGCCAGTAGTATATCCCGGCGGTCTGGGGCCAACGTCCTGACTTTC.

J is TRBJ2-2 and V is TRBV5-1; TRBD2 aligns across 12 bases. The CDR3 loop spans 17 amino acids. J lost 6 bases, V lost 1 base, and 7 bases had no gene match. Germline V gene sequence: CDR1 SGHRS, CDR2 YFSETQ. The CDR3 DNA is TGCGCCAGCAGCTTGAGACTAGCGGGAGCAGACGCCGGGGAGCTGTTTTTT. Protein product: CASSLRLAGADAGELFF.

This clone was seen just once. The chain couples TRBV27 to TRBJ2-7; maybe TRBD2 (6 bases). CDR1 MNHEY and CDR2 SMNVEV come from the germline V gene (reference sequence). V was clipped by 6 bases and J by 7 bases, with 19 bases between them. The CDR3 has 14 amino acids. CDR3 coding DNA: TGTGCCAGCAGGTCCATGAAAGGGGCGGGAGAGCAGTACTTC. Amino acids: CASRSMKGAGEQYF.

J is TRBJ1-2 and V is TRBV27; possibly TRBD1 for D (5 bases). In germline, CDR1 is MNHEY, CDR2 SMNVEV (reference sequence). This CDR3 contains 14 residues. V shed 3 bases and J shed 6 bases, with 14 bases lying between them. The CDR3, as DNA: TGTGCCAGCAGTTTGAGCCGTCAGGGTCATGGCTACACCTTC. It specifies CASSLSRQGHGYTF.

The J gene is TRBJ2-1, the V gene TRBV7-2, with 11 bases identical to TRBD2. The CDR3 runs to 15 residues. V gave up 3 bases and J gave up 7 bases; unmatched junction bases: 5. Germline V gene data show CDR1 as SGHTA and CDR2 as FQGNSA. The CDR3 spells CASSLTSGIRNEQFF. The DNA for the CDR3 is TGTGCCAGCAGCTTGACTAGCGGGATTAGGAATGAGCAGTTCTTC.

The gene calls are TRBV20-1 and TRBJ1-2; TRBD1 might be the D (5 bases). Looked up from germline, CDR1 is DFQATT and CDR2 is SNEGSKA (reference sequence). V gave up 3 bases and J gave up 13 bases, with 15 bases separating them. This CDR3 contains 11 residues. The CDR3: CSASRGEAGTF. For the CDR3, the DNA is TGCAGTGCTAGCAGAGGGGAGGCGGGCACCTTC.

This chain joins TRBV7-9 and TRBJ2-5; TRBD1 matches at 9 bases. Trimming took 5 bases from V and 4 from J; bases not matched to a gene: 5. Germline CDR1 is SEHNR and CDR2 is FQNEAQ (reference sequence). The CDR3 sequence is 14 residues long. The CDR3 coding sequence is TGTGCCAGCAGCACCGGGACAGGGCGAGAGACCCAGTACTTC. Translation: CASSTGTGRETQYF. The full variable domain, rest sourced from reference TRBV7-9 and TRBJ2-5, is DTGVSQNPRHKITKRGQNVTFRCDPISEHNRLYWYRQTLGQGPEFLTYFQNEAQLEKSRLLSDRFSAERPKGSFSTLEIQRTEQGDSAMYLCASSTGTGRETQYFGPGTRLLVL.

V gene TRBV28 combines with J gene TRBJ1-4; TRBD1 matches at 11 bases. The V gene's germline CDR1 is MDHEN and CDR2 SYDVKM. V was pared by 3 bases and J by 5 bases, with 11 bases of the junction left unmatched. This CDR3 has 18 amino acids. The CDR3 nucleotides are TGTGCCAGCAGTTTGAGGACAGGGGGCATTTCAAGGAATGAAAAACTGTTTTTT. It yields the protein CASSLRTGGISRNEKLFF.

This clone occurred once. The chain carries TRBV5-1 and TRBJ2-3; D gene uncertain. CDR3 length: 15 amino acids. The V end lost 0 bases, the J end lost 0 bases, and 8 bases lay between the germline ends. CDR1 is SGHRS and CDR2 is YFSETQ in the germline V gene. The CDR3 DNA reads TGCGCCAGCAGCTTGGAGACAAGCAGCACAGATACGCAGTATTTT. Protein sequence: CASSLETSSTDTQYF.

The chain carries TRBV7-9 and TRBJ1-1; 9 positions match TRBD1. This CDR3 is built from 15 residues. V lost 1 base, J lost 0 bases, and 0 bases stayed unmatched. Germline CDR1 SEHNR, CDR2 FQNEAQ (reference sequence). Here the CDR3 reads CASSLGTGVNTEAFF. CDR3 DNA sequence: TGTGCCAGCAGCTTAGGGACAGGGGTGAACACTGAAGCTTTCTTT.

CDR3 protein: CASKRGNMNTEAFF. CDR3 nucleotides: TGTGCCAGCAAACGGGGGAACATGAACACTGAAGCTTTCTTT. J is TRBJ1-1 and V is TRBV6-5, with a weak D call TRBD1 (5 bases). V shed 7 bases and J shed 0 bases, with 12 bases lying between them. The CDR3 spans 14 residues. Per the germline V gene, CDR1 is MNHEY and CDR2 is SVGAGI.

The CDR3 protein is CASSRKTGRLLNEQFF. The CDR3 nucleotides read TGTGCCAGTAGTAGGAAGACAGGGAGGCTTTTGAATGAGCAGTTCTTC. V is TRBV19 and J is TRBJ2-1; TRBD1 might be the D (7 bases). The CDR3 is 16 amino acids. Per germline, CDR1 LNHDA and CDR2 SQIVND (reference sequence). The V gene lost 4 bases and the J gene lost 7 bases, with 20 bases spanning the gap.

This chain joins TRBV5-4 and TRBJ2-3; TRBD2 aligns across 8 bases. This CDR3 is 16 amino acids long. V shed 6 bases and J 2 bases; nucleotides not matched to a gene: 11. Germline V CDR1 and CDR2: SGHNT, YYREEE (reference sequence). The CDR3 loop reads CASKKAGASNTDTQYF. As DNA, the CDR3 is TGTGCCAGCAAAAAAGCGGGGGCCTCAAACACAGATACGCAGTATTTT. The full variable domain, in which reference TRBV5-4 and TRBJ2-3 provide the parts outside the CDR3, is ETGVTQSPTHLIKTRGQQVTLRCSSQSGHNTVSWYQQALGQGPQFIFQYYREEENGRGNFPPRFSGLQFPNYSSELNVNALELDDSALYLCASKKAGASNTDTQYFGPGTRLTVL.

The rearrangement joins TRBV29-1 to TRBJ2-2; TRBD2 is a possible D gene (5 bases). With 4 bases removed from V and 0 bases from J, the gap between germline ends came to 9 bases. CDR1 is SQVTM and CDR2 is ANQGSEA in the germline V gene. The CDR3 is 14 amino acids. The CDR3 region is CSVGAEPNTGELFF. The CDR3 bases are TGCAGCGTTGGAGCGGAGCCGAACACCGGGGAGCTGTTTTTT.

The V and J genes are TRBV30 and TRBJ2-1; D perhaps matches TRBD2 (6 bases). The ends were cut back, 5 bases at V and 0 bases at J, with 11 bases in the middle. The germline gives CDR1 GTSNPN, CDR2 SVGIG (reference sequence). The CDR3 runs to 14 residues. This CDR3 reads CAWQETSSYNEQFF. As DNA, the CDR3 is TGTGCCTGGCAGGAGACTAGCTCCTACAATGAGCAGTTCTTC. Using reference TRBV30 and TRBJ2-1 for the parts outside the CDR3, the full variable domain is SQTIHQWPATLVQPVGSPLSLECTVEGTSNPNLYWYRQAAGRGLQLLFYSVGIGQISSEVPQNLSASRPQDRQFILSSKKLLLSDSGFYLCAWQETSSYNEQFFGPGTRLTVL.

The chain has TRBV7-9 and TRBJ2-7; possibly TRBD2 for D (5 bases). Looked up from germline, CDR1 is SEHNR and CDR2 is FQNEAQ (reference sequence). Deletions cut 8 bases from V and 0 bases from J, with 23 bases between. The CDR3 runs 17 residues. The CDR3 region has the DNA TGTGCCAGCGGGAGACTCTCGGGCCCCTGGGACTCCTACGAGCAGTACTTC. Protein product: CASGRLSGPWDSYEQYF.

This clone is a singleton in its sample. A read error may produce the germline difference seen at one junction end. V usage is TRBV7-9 and J usage is TRBJ1-1; TRBD1 agrees at 7 bases. In germline, CDR1 is SEHNR, CDR2 FQNEAQ (reference sequence). This CDR3 contains 16 residues. CDR3 bases: TGTTCCAGCAGCTCAAGGGGAGACAGGGTGGACACTGAAGCTTTCTTT. It translates to CSSSSRGDRVDTEAFF.

V gene TRBV10-3 combines with J gene TRBJ2-2; no reliable D call. Trimming took off 7 bases at V and 2 bases at J, with 11 bases between the two ends. CDR3 length: 14 residues. Looked up from germline, CDR1 is ENHRY and CDR2 is SYGVKD. In DNA form, the CDR3 reads TGTGCCATCACCGCGGAACTAAACACCGGGGAGCTGTTTTTT. Translated: CAITAELNTGELFF.

This clone turned up a few times. The V call is TRBV6-6, the J call TRBJ2-1, with TRBD2 identical over 13 bases. CDR1 is MNHNY and CDR2 is SVGAGI in the germline V gene (reference sequence). The CDR3 is made up of 16 amino acids. The J segment lost 5 bases and the V segment lost 5 bases, leaving 6 bases of the junction unmatched. The CDR3 sequence: CASSLGTSGTHNEQFF. The CDR3 coding sequence is TGTGCCAGCAGTCTCGGGACTAGCGGGACCCACAATGAGCAGTTCTTC.

The chain couples TRBV6-1 to TRBJ2-7; possible D gene TRBD1, 6 bases. The germline V and J ends were trimmed by 6 bases and 3 bases, with 12 bases remaining between them. The CDR3 has 13 residues. Germline V gene sequence: CDR1 MNHNS, CDR2 SASEGT. CDR3 coding DNA: TGTGCCAGCAGGGCCCTAGGGGGCTACGAGCAGTACTTC. Protein product: CASRALGGYEQYF.

A few counts support this clone. The gene calls are TRBV6-5 and TRBJ1-6, with unresolved D. Germline V gene sequence: CDR1 MNHEY, CDR2 SVGAGI. V shed 4 bases and J shed 8 bases, with 6 bases lying between them. CDR3 length equals 12 residues. The CDR3 nucleotides read TGTGCCAGCAGTTTGTTAGATTCACCCCTCCACTTT. Amino acid sequence: CASSLLDSPLHF.

The genes are TRBV27 and TRBJ1-1; no clear D. The germline gives CDR1 MNHEY, CDR2 SMNVEV (reference sequence). The CDR3 consists of 10 residues. The ends were cut back, 10 bases at V and 4 bases at J, with 7 bases in the middle. In nucleotides, the CDR3 is TGTGCCATCGGGAGCACTGAAGCTTTCTTT. Its translation: CAIGSTEAFF.

The chain carries TRBV10-2 and TRBJ1-1, with 7 nucleotides matching TRBD1. Germline V lookup: CDR1 WSHSY, CDR2 SAAADI. The CDR3 consists of 13 residues. V lost 8 bases, J lost 5 bases, and 8 bases stayed unmatched. The CDR3 coding sequence is TGCGCCAGCGTGGACAGGATGGGGACTGAAGCTTTCTTT. Its protein product is CASVDRMGTEAFF.

The chain is built from TRBV7-9 and TRBJ2-7, with D possibly being TRBD1 (6 bases). V gave up 8 bases and J gave up 4 bases, with 12 bases separating them. The germline V gene has CDR1 SEHNR and CDR2 FQNEAQ (reference sequence). This CDR3 comprises 12 residues. This CDR3 reads CASGEQGYEQYF. CDR3 nucleotides: TGTGCCAGCGGCGAACAGGGTTACGAGCAGTACTTC.